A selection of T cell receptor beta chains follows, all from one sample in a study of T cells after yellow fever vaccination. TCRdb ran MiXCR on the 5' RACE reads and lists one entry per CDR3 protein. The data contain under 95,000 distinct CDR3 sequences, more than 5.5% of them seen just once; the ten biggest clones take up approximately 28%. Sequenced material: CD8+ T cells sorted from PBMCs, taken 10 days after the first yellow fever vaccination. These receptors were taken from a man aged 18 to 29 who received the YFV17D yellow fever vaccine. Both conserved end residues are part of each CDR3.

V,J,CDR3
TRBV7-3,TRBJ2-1,CASSSGGSYNEQFF
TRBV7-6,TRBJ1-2,CASSLWDGANYGYTF
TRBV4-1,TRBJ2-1,CASSREGQPGRDEQFF
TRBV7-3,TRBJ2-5,CASSLTANQETQYF
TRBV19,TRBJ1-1,CASSMWTGAGVNTEAFF
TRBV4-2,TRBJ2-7,CASSQKGHANEQYF
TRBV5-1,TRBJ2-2,CASSLKAANTGELFF
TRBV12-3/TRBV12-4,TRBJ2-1,CATRSGGHEQFF
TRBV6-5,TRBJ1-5,CASSYGVSNQPQHF
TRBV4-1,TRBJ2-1,CASSPARLAGLYNEQFF
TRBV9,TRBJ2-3,CASSVEDRATDTQYF
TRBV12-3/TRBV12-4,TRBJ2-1,CASSLSLPYNEQFF
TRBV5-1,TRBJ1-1,CASSKAYSEGNTEAFF
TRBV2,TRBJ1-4,CASSRGVGEKLFF
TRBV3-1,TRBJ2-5,CASSQGIVRTQYF
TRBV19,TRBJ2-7,CASSFSVGAYEQYF
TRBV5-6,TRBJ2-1,CARSPGVRHNEQFF
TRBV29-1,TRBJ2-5,CSVEDNGETQYF
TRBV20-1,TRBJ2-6,CSATGTGISGANVLTF
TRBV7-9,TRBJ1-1,CASSLGGTPEAFF
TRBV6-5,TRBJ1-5,CASSLLQGGNQPQHF
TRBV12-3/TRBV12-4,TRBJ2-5,CASSFFLRGSGSQYF
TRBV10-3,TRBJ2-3,CAISESDGDTQYF
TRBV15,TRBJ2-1,CATSGIDSNEQFF
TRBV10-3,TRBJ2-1,CAIDQGFGNEQFF
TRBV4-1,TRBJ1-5,CASSQESGYTQPQHF
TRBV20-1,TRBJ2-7,CSASQGRPYEQYF
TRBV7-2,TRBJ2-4,CASRRLIGQGYIQYF
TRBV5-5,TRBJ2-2,CASSPLDGSSWELFF
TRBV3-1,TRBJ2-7,CASSQATEGIHEQYF
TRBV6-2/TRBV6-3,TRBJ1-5,CASSPGAGQPQHF
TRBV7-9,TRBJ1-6,CASSPRTGPNSPLHF
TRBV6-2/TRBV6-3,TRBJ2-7,CASSSYHVYF
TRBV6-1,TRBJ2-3,CASALGGATNTQYF
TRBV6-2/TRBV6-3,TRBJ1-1,CASNTNWGTEAFF
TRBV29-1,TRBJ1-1,CRANREGTEAFF
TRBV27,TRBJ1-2,CASSTVWGDYGYTF
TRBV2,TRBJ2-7,CASSDVGENEQYF
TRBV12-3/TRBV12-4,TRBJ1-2,CASSWGRRGDGYTF
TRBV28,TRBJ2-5,CASSPDSVAETQYF
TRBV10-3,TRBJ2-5,CAISGIRDSTQETQYF
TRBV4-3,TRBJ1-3,CASSQDLWSSGNTIYF
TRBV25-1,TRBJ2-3,CASSEYLGPLFRDTQYF